This entry describes one T cell receptor beta chain. The antigen is not known. On CT and PET/CT, all patients were node-negative, and none had prior chemotherapy, radiotherapy or other malignancies. Blood draws of 5 to 7 milliliters of peripheral blood occurred at each of two time points. Multiplex PCR, run in two rounds, amplified TCR beta CDR3 from genomic DNA. Gene-specific primers for each TRBV and TRBJ gene drove first-round PCR. MiXCR was run by TCRdb on the multiplex PCR reads, yielding one entry per CDR3 protein. The sample has 13,000 to 15,000 distinct CDR3 sequences; 50% to 70% are singletons. This entry belongs to a study of prognosis after radiotherapy for stage I lung cancer. About the research overall: April 2018 to early 2019 saw enrollment of stage I non-small cell lung cancer patients.

General study points: There was a fall in unique TCR clone counts after stereotactic body radiation therapy, median about 9,200 versus 6,500.

The receptor was derived from a donor over 45 with non-small cell lung cancer. This specimen consisted of PBMCs, obtained before or after stereotactic body radiation therapy (not recorded which).

The CDR3 here is CSAGGTGETEAFF. DNA of the CDR3: TGCAGTGCGGGCGGTACAGGTGAAACTGAAGCTTTCTTT. J is TRBJ1-1 and V is TRBV20-1, with D maybe TRBD1 (5 bases). This CDR3 region has 13 residues. The V end lost 6 bases, the J end lost 5 bases, and 16 bases lay between the germline ends. CDR1 and CDR2 from the germline V gene are DFQATT and SNEGSKA (reference sequence).